A single sample gave rise to the 21 T cell receptor beta chains below, sequenced in a study of human T cells and chemical hapten exposure. A single record per CDR3 protein comes from TCRdb applying MiXCR to the RACE reads. The sample consists of about 98,000 distinct CDR3 sequences, 9.5% to 14% of them appearing once. Described time point: pre-sensitization, week 0. Treatment in this sample: therapeutic diphenylcyclopropenone sensitization with weekly scalp DPC. The specimen comprised whole blood, sampled in connection with sensitization to the hapten diphenylcyclopropenone (DPC). Receptors were obtained from a woman aged 55-69 years with alopecia areata. Some clones in this sample may be carry-over from other donors' samples.

The rearrangement links TRBV5-6 to TRBJ1-2; 11 bases match TRBD1. Germline CDR1 reads SGHDT; CDR2 reads YYEEEE. This CDR3 comprises 15 residues. The V and J ends lost 6 bases and 5 bases, in that order; junction bases with no gene match: 9. Here the CDR3 reads CASNSGQGARYGYTF. The CDR3 coding sequence is TGTGCCAGCAACTCCGGACAGGGGGCGCGATATGGCTACACCTTC.

This clonotype was observed many times. This chain joins TRBV6-5 and TRBJ1-1; no clear D. Germline assignment: CDR1 MNHEY and CDR2 SVGAGI. Trimming took 4 bases from V and 3 from J, leaving 12 bases between them. This CDR3 is 14 amino acids long. The CDR3: CASSFSAVDTEAFF. CDR3 DNA: TGTGCCAGCAGTTTCTCAGCCGTAGACACTGAAGCTTTCTTT.

This clonotype showed up many times. This chain uses TRBV2 with TRBJ2-1; D remains unclear. Trimming took 4 bases from V and 5 from J, leaving 3 bases between them. This CDR3 contains 11 residues. CDR1 is SNHLY and CDR2 is FYNNEI in the germline V gene. CDR3 DNA sequence: TGTGCCAGCAGTGTGCACAATGAGCAGTTCTTC. Translation gives CASSVHNEQFF.

This clonotype ranks as medium-sized. The chain is built from TRBV7-9 and TRBJ2-7; 8 nucleotides align to TRBD2. The germline V gene has CDR1 SEHNR and CDR2 FQNEAQ (reference sequence). CDR3 length: 15 residues. V was clipped by 5 bases and J by 1 base; unmatched bases: 7. CDR3 DNA sequence: TGTGCCAGCAGCCCCCCGACTAGCGAATCCTACGAGCAGTACTTC. Protein sequence: CASSPPTSESYEQYF.

Many counts were recorded for this clonotype. This chain connects TRBV12-3 or TRBV12-4 to TRBJ2-1, with 10 bases matching TRBD2. The CDR3 spans 17 residues. The J segment lost 4 bases and the V segment lost 7 bases, leaving 13 bases of the junction unmatched. The chain's CDR3 is CASTYGITSGAYNEQFF. The CDR3 region has the DNA TGTGCCAGCACCTATGGGATAACTAGCGGGGCTTACAATGAGCAGTTCTTC.

This clonotype was found many times. V gene TRBV18 combines with J gene TRBJ1-6, with 8 bases that match TRBD1. The CDR3 consists of 18 residues. In germline, CDR1 is KGHSH, CDR2 LQKENI. The V and J ends lost 3 bases and 8 bases, in that order; junction bases with no gene match: 15. The CDR3 coding sequence is TGTGCCAGCTCACCGCAAATACCCAGGGGGCGACCGGATTCACCCCTCCACTTT. It is translated as CASSPQIPRGRPDSPLHF.

Ten or more counts support this clonotype. The rearrangement joins TRBV2 to TRBJ2-1; D call uncertain. This CDR3 is 12 amino acids long. Trimming removed 3 bases from V and 4 bases from J, with 4 bases in between. Germline V gives CDR1 SNHLY, CDR2 FYNNEI. CDR3 amino acids: CASSEGYNEQFF. In nucleotides, the CDR3 is TGTGCCAGCAGTGAGGGGTACAATGAGCAGTTCTTC.

The table lists this clonotype with a few counts. The rearrangement joins TRBV20-1 to TRBJ1-1; D perhaps matches TRBD1 (6 bases). V dropped 7 bases and J dropped 0 bases, with 15 bases sitting between them. The CDR3 has 14 residues. Germline V gene data show CDR1 as DFQATT and CDR2 as SNEGSKA (reference sequence). CDR3 in amino acids: CSVQGGGLNTEAFF. Written as DNA, the CDR3 is TGCAGTGTCCAAGGGGGGGGCCTGAACACTGAAGCTTTCTTT.

This clonotype was found a few times. The chain has TRBV29-1 and TRBJ1-5; D is undetermined. The CDR3 has 14 residues. V was shortened by 4 bases and J by 7 bases, with 17 bases between the two germline ends. Per the germline V gene, CDR1 is SQVTM and CDR2 is ANQGSEA. CDR3 sequence: CSVVETSDRQPQHF. The CDR3 DNA sequence: TGCAGCGTTGTTGAGACATCCGATAGGCAGCCCCAGCATTTT.

This clonotype was detected ten times or more. This sequence joins TRBV7-9 and TRBJ2-3; 9 nucleotides line up with TRBD2. There are 12 residues in the CDR3. The ends lost 2 bases at V and 15 bases at J; junction bases unmatched: 6. The germline gives CDR1 SEHNR, CDR2 FQNEAQ (reference sequence). CDR3 coding DNA: TGTGCCAGCAGCTTAAGGCTAGCGGGGCTCTATTTT. Protein product: CASSLRLAGLYF.

This clonotype has at least ten counts. The V gene is TRBV2, the J gene TRBJ2-7, with a tentative D call TRBD2 (5 bases). This CDR3 spans 16 amino acids. With 3 bases removed from V and 3 bases from J, the gap between germline ends came to 18 bases. Germline assignment: CDR1 SNHLY and CDR2 FYNNEI. The CDR3 sequence: CASSDRRNLGNYEQYF. The DNA of the CDR3 is TGTGCCAGCAGTGATCGGCGTAATCTCGGGAACTACGAGCAGTACTTC.

This clonotype has at least ten counts. J is TRBJ2-6 and V is TRBV5-1; the D gene is possibly TRBD2 (5 bases). This CDR3 is 15 amino acids long. V lost 4 bases and J lost 0, with 8 bases in between. CDR1 is SGHRS and CDR2 is YFSETQ in the germline V gene. DNA for the CDR3: TGCGCCAGCAGCATACTAGGCTCTGGGGCCAACGTCCTGACTTTC. Its protein product is CASSILGSGANVLTF.

This clonotype appeared many times. This CDR3 is CASSYGANSGWKLFF. DNA of the CDR3: TGTGCCAGCAGTTACGGAGCAAATTCGGGGTGGAAACTGTTTTTT. This rearrangement joins TRBV6-5 to TRBJ1-4, with D hard to call. The germline gives CDR1 MNHEY, CDR2 SVGAGI. The CDR3 has 15 amino acids. Between the trimmed V and J ends, which lost 2 bases and 11 bases, there was a span of 18 bases.

The chain is built from TRBV7-6 and TRBJ1-3, with unresolved D. CDR1 SGHVS and CDR2 FNYEAQ come from the germline V gene. The CDR3 runs 15 residues. Trimming removed 2 bases at V and 0 bases at J, with 8 bases between. The CDR3 bases are TGTGCCAGCAGCTTATATACAGCCTCTGGAAACACCATATATTTT. This sequence encodes CASSLYTASGNTIYF. Full variable domain (rest looked up from reference TRBV7-6 and TRBJ1-3): GAGVSQSPRYKVTKRGQDVALRCDPISGHVSLYWYRQALGQGPEFLTYFNYEAQQDKSGLPNDRFSAERPEGSISTLTIQRTEQRDSAMYRCASSLYTASGNTIYFGEGSWLTVV.

This clonotype turned up a few times. The chain is built from TRBV11-2 and TRBJ2-3, with a tentative D call TRBD2 (6 bases). V shed 2 bases and J shed 1 base, with 22 bases lying between them. CDR1 and CDR2 from the germline V gene are SGHAT and FQNNGV. The CDR3 runs to 19 residues. The CDR3, as DNA: TGTGCCAGCAGCTTATCTTTTCGGGTTACCGGGGGAGGCACAGATACGCAGTATTTT. It yields the protein CASSLSFRVTGGGTDTQYF.

This clonotype was found a few times. The chain is built from TRBV20-1 and TRBJ1-1; D call uncertain. Germline V gene data show CDR1 as DFQATT and CDR2 as SNEGSKA (reference sequence). This CDR3 has 11 residues. Trimming pared 5 bases from V and 4 bases from J, leaving 8 bases between. CDR3 DNA: TGCAGTGCTGCGGGGTTCACTGAAGCTTTCTTT. Translation: CSAAGFTEAFF.

The sample holds many counts of this clonotype. This chain connects TRBV5-1 to TRBJ1-1, with 8 bases identical to TRBD1. The V gene end was trimmed by 4 bases and the J gene end by 9 bases; junction bases not matched to a gene: 8. The germline CDR1 and CDR2 sequences are SGHRS and YFSETQ. There are 13 residues in the CDR3. CDR3 in amino acids: CASSVTDREKAFF. The CDR3 DNA follows: TGCGCCAGCAGCGTAACGGACAGGGAAAAAGCTTTCTTT. The variable domain in full, completed from reference TRBV5-1 and TRBJ1-1, reads KAGVTQTPRYLIKTRGQQVTLSCSPISGHRSVSWYQQTPGQGLQFLFEYFSETQRNKGNFPGRFSGRQFSNSRSEMNVSTLELGDSALYLCASSVTDREKAFFGQGTRLTVV.

This clonotype was detected only a few times. The V and J genes are TRBV4-1 and TRBJ1-5; a possible D gene is TRBD1 (6 bases). The V end lost 4 bases, the J end lost 1 base, and 20 bases lay between the germline ends. In germline, CDR1 is MGHRA, CDR2 YSYEKL. The CDR3 has 18 amino acids. The CDR3 region is CASSPAPETGISNQPQHF. The CDR3 nucleotides read TGCGCCAGCAGCCCAGCGCCCGAAACAGGGATCAGCAATCAGCCCCAGCATTTT.

A few counts support this clonotype. The chain employs TRBV18 and TRBJ2-3; TRBD2 aligns across 9 bases. The germline CDR1 and CDR2 sequences are KGHSH and LQKENI. CDR3 length: 16 amino acids. Unmatched junction bases numbered 5, after V lost 2 bases and J lost 2 bases. CDR3 residues: CASSPTLAGNTDTQYF. The CDR3 DNA sequence: TGTGCCAGCTCACCAACCCTAGCGGGGAACACAGATACGCAGTATTTT.

This chain connects TRBV7-9 to TRBJ2-2, with unresolved D. V lost 7 bases, J lost 2 bases, and 17 bases lay in between. Germline CDR1 SEHNR, CDR2 FQNEAQ (reference sequence). The CDR3 covers 16 residues. The CDR3 region is CASMPQAWGNTGELFF. In DNA, the CDR3 is TGTGCCAGCATGCCCCAAGCTTGGGGAAACACCGGGGAGCTGTTTTTT.

Many counts were recorded for this clonotype. The CDR3 region is CASSLEGATYGYTF. DNA of the CDR3: TGCGCCAGCAGCTTAGAGGGGGCGACCTATGGCTACACCTTC. The V and J genes are TRBV5-1 and TRBJ1-2; 7 bases are a match to TRBD1. Trimming removed 2 bases from V and 4 bases from J; junction bases left unmatched: 5. CDR3 length: 14 amino acids. Per germline, CDR1 SGHRS and CDR2 YFSETQ.